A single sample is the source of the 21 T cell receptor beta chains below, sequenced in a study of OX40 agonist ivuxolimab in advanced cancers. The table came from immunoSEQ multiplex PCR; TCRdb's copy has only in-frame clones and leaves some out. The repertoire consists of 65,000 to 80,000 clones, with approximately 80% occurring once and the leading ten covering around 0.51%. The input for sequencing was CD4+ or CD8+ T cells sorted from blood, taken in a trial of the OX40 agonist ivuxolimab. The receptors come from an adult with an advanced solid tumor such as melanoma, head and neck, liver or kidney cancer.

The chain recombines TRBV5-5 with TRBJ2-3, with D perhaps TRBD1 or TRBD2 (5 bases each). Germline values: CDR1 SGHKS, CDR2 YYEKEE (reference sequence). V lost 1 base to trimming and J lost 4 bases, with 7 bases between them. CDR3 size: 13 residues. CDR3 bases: TGTGCCAGCAGCTTGCGAGGGGCAGATACGCAGTATTTT. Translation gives CASSLRGADTQYF.

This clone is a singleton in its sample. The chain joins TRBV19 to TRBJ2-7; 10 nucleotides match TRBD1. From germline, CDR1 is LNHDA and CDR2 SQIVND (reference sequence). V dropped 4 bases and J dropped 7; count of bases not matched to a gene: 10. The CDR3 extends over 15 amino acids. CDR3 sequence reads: CASSTRDRGTWEQYF. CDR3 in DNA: TGTGCCAGTAGTACCCGGGACAGGGGAACTTGGGAGCAGTACTTC.

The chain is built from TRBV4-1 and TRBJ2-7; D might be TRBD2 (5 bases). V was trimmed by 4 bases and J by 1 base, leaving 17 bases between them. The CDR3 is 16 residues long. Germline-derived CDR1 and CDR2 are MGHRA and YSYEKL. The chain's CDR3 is CASSLSKGERSYEQYF. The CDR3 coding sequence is TGCGCCAGCAGCCTCTCGAAGGGAGAGAGATCCTACGAGCAGTACTTC.

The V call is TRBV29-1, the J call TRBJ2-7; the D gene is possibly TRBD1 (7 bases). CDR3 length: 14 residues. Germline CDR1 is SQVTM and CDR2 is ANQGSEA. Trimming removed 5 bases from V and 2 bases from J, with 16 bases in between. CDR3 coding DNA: TGCAGCGTTAAAAAACAGGGGAGGCCCTACGAGCAGTACTTC. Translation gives CSVKKQGRPYEQYF.

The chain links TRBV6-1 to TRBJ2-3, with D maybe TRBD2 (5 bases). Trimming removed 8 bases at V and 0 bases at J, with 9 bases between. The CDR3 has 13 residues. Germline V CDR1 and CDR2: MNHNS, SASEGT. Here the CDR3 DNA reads TGTGCCAGCTTGGACTTGAGCACAGATACGCAGTATTTT. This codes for CASLDLSTDTQYF.

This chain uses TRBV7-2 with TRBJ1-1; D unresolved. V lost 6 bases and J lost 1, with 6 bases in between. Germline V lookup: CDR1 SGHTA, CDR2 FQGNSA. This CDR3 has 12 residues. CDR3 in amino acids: CASSFKNTEAFF. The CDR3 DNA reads TGTGCCAGCAGTTTTAAGAACACTGAAGCTTTCTTT.

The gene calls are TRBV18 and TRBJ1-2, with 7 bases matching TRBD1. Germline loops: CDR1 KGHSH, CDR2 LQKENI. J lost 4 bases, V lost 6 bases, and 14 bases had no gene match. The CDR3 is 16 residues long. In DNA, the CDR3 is TGTGCCAGCTCCCCGTCCCCTTGGACAGGAACCTATGGCTACACCTTC. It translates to CASSPSPWTGTYGYTF.

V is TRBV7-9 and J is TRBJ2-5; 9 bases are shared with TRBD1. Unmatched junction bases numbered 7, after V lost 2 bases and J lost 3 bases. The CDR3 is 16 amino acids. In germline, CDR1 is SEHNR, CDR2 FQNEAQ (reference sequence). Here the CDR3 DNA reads TGTGCCAGCAGCTTACCACGGACAGGGGCTGAAGAGACCCAGTACTTC. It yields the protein CASSLPRTGAEETQYF.

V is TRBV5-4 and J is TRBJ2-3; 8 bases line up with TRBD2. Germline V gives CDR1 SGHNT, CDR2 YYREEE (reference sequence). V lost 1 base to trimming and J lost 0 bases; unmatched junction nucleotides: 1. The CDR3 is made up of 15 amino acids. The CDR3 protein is CASSLRLASTDTQYF. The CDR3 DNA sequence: TGTGCCAGCAGCTTGAGACTAGCGAGCACAGATACGCAGTATTTT.

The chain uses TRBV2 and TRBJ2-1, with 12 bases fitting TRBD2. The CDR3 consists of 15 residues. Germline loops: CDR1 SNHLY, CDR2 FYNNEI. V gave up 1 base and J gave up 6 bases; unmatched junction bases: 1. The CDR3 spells CASSEEGLAGNEQFF. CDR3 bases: TGTGCCAGCAGTGAAGAGGGACTAGCGGGCAATGAGCAGTTCTTC.

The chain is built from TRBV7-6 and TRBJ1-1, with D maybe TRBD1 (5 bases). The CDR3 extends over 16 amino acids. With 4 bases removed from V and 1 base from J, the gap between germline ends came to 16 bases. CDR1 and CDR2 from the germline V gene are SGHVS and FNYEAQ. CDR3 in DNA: TGTGCCAGCAGCTGGGCCACAGGCATTACGAACACTGAAGCTTTCTTT. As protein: CASSWATGITNTEAFF.

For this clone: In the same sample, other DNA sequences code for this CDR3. The CDR3 sequence is CASSLGGYGYTF. CDR3 nucleotide sequence: TGCGCCAGCAGCTTGGGGGGCTATGGCTACACCTTC. V usage is TRBV5-1 and J usage is TRBJ1-2, with no clear D. The CDR3 runs 12 residues. The germline V gene has CDR1 SGHRS and CDR2 YFSETQ. V lost 0 bases, J lost 4 bases, and 4 bases lay in between. Complete variable domain (other parts from reference TRBV5-1 and TRBJ1-2): KAGVTQTPRYLIKTRGQQVTLSCSPISGHRSVSWYQQTPGQGLQFLFEYFSETQRNKGNFPGRFSGRQFSNSRSEMNVSTLELGDSALYLCASSLGGYGYTFGSGTRLTVV.

CDR3: CASSSPDHRVTYNEQFF. In DNA form, the CDR3 reads TGTGCCAGCAGTTCCCCCGATCACAGGGTCACTTACAATGAGCAGTTCTTC. The V call is TRBV28, the J call TRBJ2-1; perhaps TRBD1 as D (6 bases). The CDR3 has 17 residues. The V and J ends lost 4 bases and 4 bases respectively, with 20 bases between them. Germline assignment: CDR1 MDHEN and CDR2 SYDVKM.

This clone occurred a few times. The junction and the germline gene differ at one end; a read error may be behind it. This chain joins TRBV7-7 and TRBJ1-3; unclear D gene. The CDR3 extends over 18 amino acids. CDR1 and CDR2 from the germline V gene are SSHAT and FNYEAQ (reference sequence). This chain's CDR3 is CASSLARRISGRGNTIYF. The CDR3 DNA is TGTGCTAGCAGCTTAGCGCGTAGGATAAGTGGTCGAGGAAACACCATATATTTT.

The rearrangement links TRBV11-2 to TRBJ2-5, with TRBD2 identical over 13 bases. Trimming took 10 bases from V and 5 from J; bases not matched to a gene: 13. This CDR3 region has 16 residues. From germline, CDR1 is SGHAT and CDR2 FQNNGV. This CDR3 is CATSITSGRASETQYF. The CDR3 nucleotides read TGTGCCACTTCAATTACTAGCGGGAGGGCCAGTGAGACCCAGTACTTC.

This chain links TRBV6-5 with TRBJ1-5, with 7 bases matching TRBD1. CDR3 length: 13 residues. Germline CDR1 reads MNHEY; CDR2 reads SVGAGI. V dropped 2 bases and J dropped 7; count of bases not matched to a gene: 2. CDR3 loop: CASSYRGQQPQHF. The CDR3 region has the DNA TGTGCCAGCAGTTACAGGGGACAGCAGCCCCAGCATTTT.

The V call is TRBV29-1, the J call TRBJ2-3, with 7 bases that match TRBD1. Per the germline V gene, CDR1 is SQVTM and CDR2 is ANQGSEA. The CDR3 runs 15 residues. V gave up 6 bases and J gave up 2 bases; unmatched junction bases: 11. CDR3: CSVANQGVNTDTQYF. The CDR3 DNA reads TGCAGCGTAGCCAACCAGGGGGTTAACACAGATACGCAGTATTTT.

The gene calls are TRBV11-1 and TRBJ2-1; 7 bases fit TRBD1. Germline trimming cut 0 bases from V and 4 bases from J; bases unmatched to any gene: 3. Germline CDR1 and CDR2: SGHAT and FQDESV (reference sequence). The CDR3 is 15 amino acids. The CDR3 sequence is CASSLAGQEYNEQFF. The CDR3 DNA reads TGTGCCAGCAGCTTAGCCGGACAGGAGTACAATGAGCAGTTCTTC.

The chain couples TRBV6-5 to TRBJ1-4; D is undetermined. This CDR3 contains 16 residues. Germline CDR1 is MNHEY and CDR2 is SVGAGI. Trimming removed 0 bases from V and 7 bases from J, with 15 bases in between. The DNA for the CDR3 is TGTGCCAGCAGTTACTCTTGGGTGCTGGTGCGTGAAAAACTGTTTTTT. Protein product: CASSYSWVLVREKLFF.

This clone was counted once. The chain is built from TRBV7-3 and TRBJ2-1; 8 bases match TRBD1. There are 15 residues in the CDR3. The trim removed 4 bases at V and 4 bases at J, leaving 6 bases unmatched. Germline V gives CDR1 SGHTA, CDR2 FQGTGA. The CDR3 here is CASSSSGDRYNEQFF. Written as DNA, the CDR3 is TGTGCCAGCAGCTCCTCGGGGGACAGGTACAATGAGCAGTTCTTC.

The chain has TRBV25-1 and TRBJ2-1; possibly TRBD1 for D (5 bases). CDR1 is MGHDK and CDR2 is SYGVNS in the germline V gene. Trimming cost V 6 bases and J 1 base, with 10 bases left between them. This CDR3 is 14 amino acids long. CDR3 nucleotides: TGTGCCAGCAGCCAGCCAGGGTCCTACAATGAGCAGTTCTTC. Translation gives CASSQPGSYNEQFF.